Shown below are 23 T cell receptor beta chains from a single sample sequenced in a study of post-analysis software for immune sequencing data. Study outcomes and limitations: Comparison of patients with controls showed five TRBV segments more frequent in patients, TRBV5-6, TRBV5-1 and TRBV20-1 among them.

These receptors' antigens are unknown. Unique molecular identifiers were present in the TCR beta cDNA libraries. TCRdb re-called the PCR reads through MiXCR, storing one row per CDR3 protein. Counted here are approximately 400,000 distinct CDR3 sequences, around 33% occurring once; the ten biggest clones make up about an eighth. The sample comprised blood. These receptors came from a girl aged 5 to 17 with multiple sclerosis.

This clonotype came up a few times. This chain uses TRBV7-8 with TRBJ2-6; unclear D gene. The CDR3 has 18 residues. Per the germline V gene, CDR1 is SGHVS and CDR2 is FQNEAQ. V dropped 1 base and J dropped 0 bases, with 13 bases sitting between them. CDR3 region: CASSLVGVTLSGANVLTF. The CDR3 bases are TGTGCCAGCAGCTTAGTTGGGGTTACACTCTCTGGGGCCAACGTCCTGACTTTC.

The rearrangement uses TRBV20-1 and TRBJ2-3; TRBD1 might be the D (5 bases). Germline-derived CDR1 and CDR2 are DFQATT and SNEGSKA (reference sequence). This CDR3 comprises 12 residues. V was shortened by 6 bases and J by 8 bases, with 15 bases between the two germline ends. The CDR3 sequence: CSAQGPYVTQYF. For the CDR3, the DNA is TGCAGTGCCCAGGGCCCTTATGTTACGCAGTATTTT.

The chain carries TRBV6-1 and TRBJ1-1; TRBD1 matches at 9 bases. This CDR3 is 18 amino acids long. CDR1 is MNHNS and CDR2 is SASEGT in the germline V gene. The J segment lost 4 bases and the V segment lost 5 bases, leaving 17 bases of the junction unmatched. Here the CDR3 DNA reads TGTGCCAGCAGTCAAAGCCGGGACAGGGTGTTGTTGGGCACTGAAGCTTTCTTT. Its translation is CASSQSRDRVLLGTEAFF.

This chain joins TRBV27 and TRBJ1-2; a possible D gene is TRBD1 (6 bases). Trimming cost V 4 bases and J 6 bases, with 9 bases left between them. The germline gives CDR1 MNHEY, CDR2 SMNVEV (reference sequence). The CDR3 is 12 residues long. This CDR3 reads CASSSGAHGYTF. The CDR3 DNA reads TGTGCCAGCAGTTCGGGGGCGCATGGCTACACCTTC.

This chain uses TRBV7-9 with TRBJ2-5, with 12 bases identical to TRBD2. This CDR3 contains 14 residues. Germline CDR1 SEHNR, CDR2 FQNEAQ (reference sequence). The ends lost 1 base at V and 11 bases at J; junction bases unmatched: 5. In DNA, the CDR3 is TGTGCCAGCAGCTTAGTTCCTAGCGGGGGGGAGCAGTACTTC. It specifies CASSLVPSGGEQYF.

With respect to this clonotype: Germline is not matched at one junction end, which may reflect a read error. This chain uses TRBV7-2 with TRBJ1-2, with D perhaps TRBD1 (6 bases). Germline V gene sequence: CDR1 SGHTA, CDR2 FQGNSA. The CDR3 loop spans 15 amino acids. CDR3 nucleotides: TGTGCCAGCAGCCCGGTCGCGACAGGACCGTATGGCTGCACCTTC. Translated, it gives CASSPVATGPYGCTF.

The V call is TRBV9, the J call TRBJ1-1; D perhaps matches TRBD1 (5 bases). V lost 0 bases and J lost 1, with 7 bases in between. Germline V gene data show CDR1 as SGDLS and CDR2 as YYNGEE. CDR3 length equals 14 residues. CDR3 DNA: TGTGCCAGCAGCGTAGTGACAGCGAACACTGAAGCTTTCTTT. Its translation: CASSVVTANTEAFF.

This clonotype came up many times. The V gene is TRBV12-3 or TRBV12-4, the J gene TRBJ2-7, with 7 bases aligning to TRBD1. The CDR3 extends over 14 amino acids. J gave up 7 bases and V 2 bases, and 8 bases lay outside the gene matches. The CDR3 bases are TGTGCCAGCAGTTTAAGGACAGGCCGGAGGGAGCAGTACTTC. Translation gives CASSLRTGRREQYF.

The rearrangement uses TRBV18 and TRBJ1-2; D gene uncertain. The V and J ends lost 4 bases and 2 bases respectively, with 14 bases between them. The CDR3 is made up of 15 amino acids. Germline-derived CDR1 and CDR2 are KGHSH and LQKENI. In nucleotides, the CDR3 is TGTGCCAGCTCACTGGGCCTTACTTCGAACTATGGCTACACCTTC. It translates to CASSLGLTSNYGYTF.

The chain uses TRBV27 and TRBJ1-5; D is undetermined. This CDR3 is 14 amino acids long. Looked up from germline, CDR1 is MNHEY and CDR2 is SMNVEV (reference sequence). V dropped 5 bases and J dropped 6 bases, with 14 bases sitting between them. The CDR3 nucleotides are TGTGCCAGCAGTCCGGCCGGTTTCACTCAGCCCCAGCATTTT. Amino acids: CASSPAGFTQPQHF.

This clonotype is a singleton in its sample. This chain connects TRBV28 to TRBJ1-1; D might be TRBD1 (6 bases). The CDR3 is made up of 13 amino acids. Deletions cut 6 bases from V and 1 base from J, with 9 bases between. The germline gives CDR1 MDHEN, CDR2 SYDVKM. The CDR3 DNA follows: TGTGCCAGCAGAGGGACAAAGAACACTGAAGCTTTCTTT. Its translation: CASRGTKNTEAFF.

This clonotype was found a few times. The J gene is TRBJ2-5, the V gene TRBV10-1; D not resolved. Germline values: CDR1 WNHNN, CDR2 SYGVQD (reference sequence). The V gene lost 1 base and the J gene lost 5 bases, with 11 bases spanning the gap. The CDR3 covers 14 residues. This CDR3 reads CASSELGSVETQYF. CDR3 DNA: TGCGCCAGCAGTGAGTTGGGGTCCGTCGAGACCCAGTACTTC.

This chain uses TRBV9 with TRBJ2-5, with 8 bases that match TRBD2. TRBJ2-7 matches the DNA end more closely, so the J call is doubtful. CDR1 SGDLS and CDR2 YYNGEE come from the germline V gene. The CDR3 length is 14 residues. The CDR3 DNA sequence: TGTGCCAGCAGCGGCGCGGGGGGCCTCACCGAGCAGTACTTC. Its protein product is CASSGAGGLTEQYF.

This clonotype was picked up a small number of times. The genes are TRBV27 and TRBJ1-6; D is uncertain. Germline CDR1 MNHEY, CDR2 SMNVEV (reference sequence). The V gene lost 5 bases and the J gene lost 2 bases, with 4 bases spanning the gap. This CDR3 has 13 amino acids. Here the CDR3 DNA reads TGTGCCAGCAGTAGGACCTATAATTCACCCCTCCACTTT. It encodes CASSRTYNSPLHF.

This clonotype has more than one count but fewer than ten. The chain links TRBV12-3 or TRBV12-4 to TRBJ2-3; D unclear. With 3 bases removed from V and 6 bases from J, the gap between germline ends came to 4 bases. This CDR3 is built from 11 residues. The CDR3 DNA reads TGTGCCAGCAGTTTGTTCGATACGCAGTATTTT. This sequence encodes CASSLFDTQYF.

The chain links TRBV10-3 to TRBJ1-2; D gene unclear. The V end lost 0 bases, the J end lost 8 bases, and 13 bases lay between the germline ends. The CDR3 sequence is 14 residues long. The germline V gene has CDR1 ENHRY and CDR2 SYGVKD. The CDR3 here is CAISESGIPEGYTF. The DNA for the CDR3 is TGTGCCATCAGTGAGTCGGGCATCCCAGAAGGCTACACCTTC.

This clonotype was found many times. The chain joins TRBV5-1 to TRBJ2-3; 10 positions agree with TRBD2. V shed 5 bases and J 2 bases; nucleotides not matched to a gene: 8. Looked up from germline, CDR1 is SGHRS and CDR2 is YFSETQ. The CDR3 spans 16 residues. CDR3 amino acids: CASRTVAGGSTDTQYF. CDR3 coding DNA: TGCGCCAGCAGGACTGTAGCGGGGGGTTCCACAGATACGCAGTATTTT.

This clonotype was counted only a few times. The chain joins TRBV9 to TRBJ1-1, with D possibly TRBD1 on 5 matching bases. The CDR3 sequence is 14 residues long. CDR1 SGDLS and CDR2 YYNGEE come from the germline V gene. V lost 4 bases and J lost 1, with 11 bases in between. CDR3 in amino acids: CASSPGPANTEAFF. The CDR3 bases are TGTGCCAGCAGCCCGGGGCCGGCGAACACTGAAGCTTTCTTT.

This clonotype was detected only a few times. The chain recombines TRBV3-1 with TRBJ1-2; D ambiguous. Per germline, CDR1 LGHDT and CDR2 YNNKEL (reference sequence). The V and J ends lost 4 bases and 3 bases respectively, with 9 bases between them. The CDR3 totals 13 residues. In DNA, the CDR3 is TGTGCCAGCAGCCTTAGAGGGTACTATGGCTACACCTTC. This encodes CASSLRGYYGYTF.

This clonotype has only a few counts. The chain recombines TRBV7-3 with TRBJ2-7; no firm D call. The CDR3 is 13 amino acids. Trimming removed 0 bases from V and 3 bases from J, with 6 bases in between. Germline loops: CDR1 SGHTA, CDR2 FQGTGA. As DNA, the CDR3 is TGTGCCAGCAGCTTAACACAGAACTACGAGCAGTACTTC. This encodes CASSLTQNYEQYF.

The CDR3 loop reads CASSPRRGPNTEAFF. CDR3 bases: TGTGCCAGCAGCCCCCGGCGGGGACCAAACACTGAAGCTTTCTTT. J is TRBJ1-1 and V is TRBV11-2, with D maybe TRBD1 (5 bases). Germline V gives CDR1 SGHAT, CDR2 FQNNGV. The V end was cut by 5 bases, the J end by 2 bases, with 15 bases between. The CDR3 length is 15 residues.

This chain uses TRBV5-1 with TRBJ1-4; no reliable D call. Germline CDR1 SGHRS, CDR2 YFSETQ. V was clipped by 4 bases and J by 0 bases, with 13 bases between them. This CDR3 contains 16 residues. The CDR3 spells CASSPIYSATNEKLFF. The CDR3 DNA reads as TGCGCCAGCAGCCCAATCTACTCAGCAACTAATGAAAAACTGTTTTTT.

The V gene is TRBV7-9, the J gene TRBJ1-1; D gene uncertain. This CDR3 region has 13 residues. Trimming cost V 5 bases and J 7 bases, with 14 bases left between them. Germline assignment: CDR1 SEHNR and CDR2 FQNEAQ (reference sequence). The chain's CDR3 is CASSTTETFEAFF. The CDR3 DNA is TGTGCCAGCAGCACGACGGAGACCTTTGAAGCTTTCTTT.